A selection of T cell receptor beta chains follows, all from one sample in a study of blood T cell repertoires in COVID-19. TCRdb keeps only in-frame clones here, not all; method: immunoSEQ multiplex PCR. The sample includes fewer than 200,000 clones, about 80% of them seen just once. Sequenced sample: peripheral blood. The receptors originated from a woman in her seventies with acute or convalescent COVID-19. CDR3s include the opening cysteine and the closing phenylalanine or tryptophan. Fields, in order: clone size, J gene, V gene, D gene, CDR3 protein, CDR3 DNA. D genes are given only for firm matches. Where a row states a size, it is once, few, many or the class of an expanded clone; other rows omit it.

clone_size: .; j_call: TRBJ2-7; v_call: TRBV2; d_call: .; cdr3_aa: CASSKGVGNYEQYF; cdr3_nt: TGTGCCAGCAGCAAGGGGGTCGGAAACTACGAGCAGTACTTC
clone_size: .; j_call: TRBJ1-5; v_call: TRBV30; d_call: .; cdr3_aa: CAWRASGAGQPQHF; cdr3_nt: TGTGCCTGGAGAGCCAGCGGGGCAGGTCAGCCCCAGCATTTT
clone_size: .; j_call: TRBJ2-7; v_call: TRBV4-2; d_call: TRBD2; cdr3_aa: CASSLETSGSGYEQYF; cdr3_nt: TGTGCCAGCAGCCTTGAAACTAGCGGGAGTGGCTACGAGCAGTACTTC
clone_size: .; j_call: TRBJ1-4; v_call: TRBV4-1; d_call: .; cdr3_aa: CASSQVGAARAGEKLFF; cdr3_nt: TGCGCCAGCAGCCAAGTGGGTGCGGCCAGGGCGGGGGAAAAACTGTTTTTT
clone_size: .; j_call: TRBJ2-3; v_call: TRBV7-8; d_call: TRBD1; cdr3_aa: CASSLFTGGGGTDTQYF; cdr3_nt: TGTGCCAGCAGCCTCTTTACAGGGGGAGGAGGCACAGATACGCAGTATTTT
clone_size: .; j_call: TRBJ2-1; v_call: TRBV4-1; d_call: .; cdr3_aa: CASSQEPSAAGLGGEQFF; cdr3_nt: TGCGCCAGCAGCCAAGAACCGTCCGCGGCCGGCCTTGGCGGCGAGCAGTTCTTC
clone_size: .; j_call: TRBJ2-5; v_call: TRBV3-1/TRBV3-2; d_call: TRBD2; cdr3_aa: CASSQVASGAETQYF; cdr3_nt: TGTGCCAGCAGCCAAGTAGCTAGCGGCGCAGAGACCCAGTACTTC
clone_size: few; j_call: TRBJ2-7; v_call: TRBV9; d_call: TRBD1; cdr3_aa: CASSVASGQGTYEQYF; cdr3_nt: TGTGCCAGCAGCGTAGCCTCGGGACAGGGGACCTACGAGCAGTACTTC
clone_size: once; j_call: TRBJ2-1; v_call: TRBV10-3; d_call: TRBD2; cdr3_aa: CAISETRLAVNNEQFF; cdr3_nt: TGTGCCATCAGTGAGACTCGACTAGCGGTGAACAATGAGCAGTTCTTC
clone_size: .; j_call: TRBJ2-1; v_call: TRBV3-1/TRBV3-2; d_call: TRBD2; cdr3_aa: CASSHGLAGHNEQFF; cdr3_nt: TGTGCCAGCAGCCACGGACTAGCGGGACACAATGAGCAGTTCTTC
clone_size: .; j_call: TRBJ2-1; v_call: TRBV30; d_call: .; cdr3_aa: CAWSVREKGGIGEFF; cdr3_nt: TGTGCCTGGAGTGTACGGGAGAAGGGCGGGATAGGGGAGTTCTTC
clone_size: .; j_call: TRBJ2-1; v_call: TRBV5-4; d_call: .; cdr3_aa: CASSLGGGSYNEQFF; cdr3_nt: TGTGCCAGCAGCTTGGGGGGAGGCTCCTACAATGAGCAGTTCTTC
clone_size: few; j_call: TRBJ1-1; v_call: TRBV5-1; d_call: .; cdr3_aa: CASSLVGDDTEAFF; cdr3_nt: TGCGCCAGCAGCTTGGTAGGGGATGATACTGAAGCTTTCTTT
clone_size: .; j_call: TRBJ1-6; v_call: TRBV3-1/TRBV3-2; d_call: TRBD1; cdr3_aa: CASSQDRGRGRFAVNSPLHF; cdr3_nt: TGTGCCAGCAGCCAAGATCGCGGCAGGGGGCGCTTCGCGGTCAATTCACCCCTCCACTTT
clone_size: .; j_call: TRBJ1-5; v_call: TRBV12-5; d_call: TRBD1; cdr3_aa: CASGSGTGVFQPQHF; cdr3_nt: TGTGCTAGTGGCTCCGGGACAGGGGTTTTTCAGCCCCAGCATTTT
clone_size: .; j_call: TRBJ2-2; v_call: TRBV24-1; d_call: .; cdr3_aa: CATSDSQRVNTGELFF; cdr3_nt: TGTGCCACCAGTGATTCCCAGCGGGTAAACACCGGGGAGCTGTTTTTT
clone_size: .; j_call: TRBJ1-6; v_call: TRBV4-2; d_call: TRBD1; cdr3_aa: CASSQGRDRSNSPLHF; cdr3_nt: TGTGCCAGCAGCCAAGGGAGGGACAGGAGTAATTCACCCCTCCACTTT
clone_size: .; j_call: TRBJ2-3; v_call: TRBV7-8; d_call: TRBD1; cdr3_aa: CASSRGQGPFADTQYF; cdr3_nt: TGTGCCAGCAGCCGAGGACAGGGGCCGTTCGCAGATACGCAGTATTTT